This is a list of T cell receptor beta chains from one sample in a study of shared clonotypes between healthy human individuals. TCRdb's copy holds only in-frame clones and misses some; the assay was immunoSEQ multiplex PCR. The table shows around 1,000,000 clones, with about 80% occurring only once. Specimen: memory CD4+ T cells from PBMCs. The receptors were sampled from a man aged 18 to 30 in good health. Some clones in this sample may be carry-over from other donors' samples. Each CDR3 is given with its conserved first and last residue. The D gene is left open where the match is weak. Size values are once, few and many counts, or a class for expanded clones, and some rows have none.

abundance: .; d_gene: .; j_gene: TRBJ2-7; v_gene: TRBV25-1; len: 15; CDR3nt: TGTGCCAGCAGTGACCCGGGACAAGGTCGGTACGAGCAGTACTTC; CDR3aa: CASSDPGQGRYEQYF
abundance: .; d_gene: TRBD2; j_gene: TRBJ2-1; v_gene: TRBV6-1; len: 15; CDR3nt: TGTGCCAGCAAAGGCTGGGGACTAGCGGGAAATGAGCAGTTCTTC; CDR3aa: CASKGWGLAGNEQFF
abundance: few; d_gene: TRBD1; j_gene: TRBJ2-1; v_gene: TRBV30; len: 14; CDR3nt: TGTGCCTGGAGGCGGCAGGGGGCGCGGCGTGAGCAGTTCTTC; CDR3aa: CAWRRQGARREQFF
abundance: few; d_gene: .; j_gene: TRBJ2-7; v_gene: TRBV27; len: 14; CDR3nt: TGTGCCAGCAGTGGCCAAGACTGGGGCGGCGAGCAGTACTTC; CDR3aa: CASSGQDWGGEQYF
abundance: few; d_gene: .; j_gene: TRBJ1-2; v_gene: TRBV9; len: 16; CDR3nt: TGTGCCAGCAGCGTGGGTTCGAACGGTGCCACTTATGGCTACACCTTC; CDR3aa: CASSVGSNGATYGYTF
abundance: .; d_gene: TRBD2; j_gene: TRBJ2-1; v_gene: TRBV28; len: 17; CDR3nt: TGTGCCAGCAGTAGTCGGACTAGCGGGAATCCCCTCGGTGAGCAGTTCTTC; CDR3aa: CASSSRTSGNPLGEQFF
abundance: .; d_gene: .; j_gene: TRBJ1-1; v_gene: TRBV19; len: 15; CDR3nt: TGTGCCAGTAGTATTCTGGGGGGCGGTGAGAATGAAGCTTTCTTT; CDR3aa: CASSILGGGENEAFF
abundance: once; d_gene: .; j_gene: TRBJ1-3; v_gene: TRBV5-1; len: 15; CDR3nt: TGCGCCAGCAGCTTGGACGGGGGCTCTGGAAACACCATATATTTT; CDR3aa: CASSLDGGSGNTIYF
abundance: .; d_gene: .; j_gene: TRBJ1-1; v_gene: TRBV19; len: 15; CDR3nt: TGTGCCAGCCGAGCCCGGGGTTCGGGTAACACTGAAGCTTTCTTT; CDR3aa: CASRARGSGNTEAFF
abundance: .; d_gene: TRBD2; j_gene: TRBJ2-7; v_gene: TRBV7-2; len: 16; CDR3nt: TGTGCCAGCAGCCCCCCGGGACTAGCGGGGCCCTACGAGCAGTACTTC; CDR3aa: CASSPPGLAGPYEQYF
abundance: .; d_gene: .; j_gene: TRBJ1-3; v_gene: TRBV7-3; len: 15; CDR3nt: TGTGCCAGCAGCCGCAACTGGGGCTCTGGAAACACCATATATTTT; CDR3aa: CASSRNWGSGNTIYF
abundance: .; d_gene: .; j_gene: TRBJ2-5; v_gene: TRBV5-4; len: 15; CDR3nt: TGTGCCAGCAGCTCGTTCCCTGCAATCGGGGAGACCCAGTACTTC; CDR3aa: CASSSFPAIGETQYF
abundance: .; d_gene: .; j_gene: TRBJ2-1; v_gene: TRBV5-5; len: 12; CDR3nt: TGTGCCAGCACCTTTGCCTGGAATGAGCAGTTCTTC; CDR3aa: CASTFAWNEQFF
abundance: .; d_gene: TRBD1; j_gene: TRBJ2-7; v_gene: TRBV28; len: 17; CDR3nt: TGTGCCAGCAGTTTTTACCCACCCGGGACAGAGGCCTACGAGCAGTACTTC; CDR3aa: CASSFYPPGTEAYEQYF
abundance: .; d_gene: .; j_gene: TRBJ1-1; v_gene: TRBV7-2; len: 13; CDR3nt: TGTGCCAGCAGCTTAGGGGGGGGCACTGAAGCTTTCTTT; CDR3aa: CASSLGGGTEAFF
abundance: .; d_gene: .; j_gene: TRBJ1-5; v_gene: TRBV6-5; len: 12; CDR3nt: TGTGCCAGCAGTAAGGGAAAGCAGCCCCAGCATTTT; CDR3aa: CASSKGKQPQHF
abundance: few; d_gene: .; j_gene: TRBJ2-7; v_gene: TRBV11-2; len: 16; CDR3nt: TGTGCCAGCAGCTTATCCTTGCGGGGTGGGTCCTACGAGCAGTACTTC; CDR3aa: CASSLSLRGGSYEQYF
abundance: .; d_gene: .; j_gene: TRBJ1-2; v_gene: TRBV5-4; len: 14; CDR3nt: TGTGCCAGCACCCGGGAAGGGGCACACTATGGCTACACCTTC; CDR3aa: CASTREGAHYGYTF
abundance: .; d_gene: TRBD1; j_gene: TRBJ1-4; v_gene: TRBV29-1; len: 14; CDR3nt: TGCAGCGTTCAACCGGGACAGGATAATGAAAAACTGTTTTTT; CDR3aa: CSVQPGQDNEKLFF
abundance: .; d_gene: .; j_gene: TRBJ1-1; v_gene: TRBV7-2; len: 12; CDR3nt: TGTGCCAGCTCTTTATGGGGCAGGGAGGCTTTCTTT; CDR3aa: CASSLWGREAFF